Following are 10 T cell receptor beta chains from one sample sequenced in a study of blood T cell repertoires in COVID-19. The table came from immunoSEQ multiplex PCR; TCRdb's copy has only in-frame clones and leaves some out. The sample consists of about 420,000 clones, 85% to 90% of them appearing once. The source material was peripheral blood. These receptor sequences come from a man aged 18-30 years with COVID-19, enrolled during active disease.

The chain has TRBV6-5 and TRBJ1-2; a weak D match, TRBD1 (6 bases). Germline V CDR1 and CDR2: MNHEY, SVGAGI. The V end lost 0 bases, the J end lost 8 bases, and 19 bases lay between the germline ends. This CDR3 region has 16 residues. The CDR3 reads CASSYSRIGGAGGYTF. The CDR3 DNA reads as TGTGCCAGCAGTTACTCGAGGATTGGGGGGGCCGGCGGCTACACCTTC.

The V call is TRBV11-2, the J call TRBJ2-1; 7 bases match TRBD2. CDR3 length: 14 amino acids. The V and J ends lost 5 bases and 9 bases, in that order; junction bases with no gene match: 10. Per germline, CDR1 SGHAT and CDR2 FQNNGV. CDR3 bases: TGTGCCAGCAGCCCAACCCGGACTAGGGGTGAGCAGTTCTTC. Translation gives CASSPTRTRGEQFF.

For the CDR3, the DNA is TGTGCCAGCAGCTCGACTAGCGGTACTCACAATGAGCAGTTCTTC. Residues: CASSSTSGTHNEQFF. V and J are TRBV7-8 and TRBJ2-1; 9 bases align to TRBD2. The CDR3 loop spans 15 amino acids. Germline V gene data show CDR1 as SGHVS and CDR2 as FQNEAQ. With 4 bases clipped from V and 5 bases from J, the junction kept 6 bases outside the gene matches. Based on the CDR3 plus reference TRBV7-8 and TRBJ2-1, the full variable domain is GAGVSQSPRYKVAKRGQDVALRCDPISGHVSLFWYQQALGQGPEFLTYFQNEAQLDKSGLPSDRFFAERPEGSVSTLKIQRTQQEDSAVYLCASSSTSGTHNEQFFGPGTRLTVL.

The chain couples TRBV9 to TRBJ2-5; D unclear. The CDR3 totals 13 residues. From germline, CDR1 is SGDLS and CDR2 YYNGEE. The ends were cut back, 0 bases at V and 2 bases at J, with 5 bases in the middle. CDR3 DNA: TGTGCCAGCAGCGTAGCAGGACAAGAGACCCAGTACTTC. Translating it yields CASSVAGQETQYF.

This CDR3 reads CASTGSTLSNQPQHF. Written as DNA, the CDR3 is TGTGCCAGTACTGGCAGTACCCTCAGCAATCAGCCCCAGCATTTT. J is TRBJ1-5 and V is TRBV19; D is unresolved. Germline V gene sequence: CDR1 LNHDA, CDR2 SQIVND (reference sequence). V dropped 7 bases and J dropped 1 base, with 14 bases sitting between them. The CDR3 is 15 amino acids.

The rearrangement joins TRBV12-3 or TRBV12-4 to TRBJ1-1; D unresolved. The CDR3 runs to 12 residues. With 6 bases removed from V and 11 bases from J, the gap between germline ends came to 16 bases. CDR3 protein: CASRQDTLKAFF. CDR3 coding DNA: TGTGCCAGCAGACAAGACACCCTCAAGGCTTTCTTT.

For the CDR3, the DNA is TGTGCCAGCAGCTCCAGGGTCGCGGATGGCTACACCTTC. Its protein is CASSSRVADGYTF. This rearrangement joins TRBV7-3 to TRBJ1-2; perhaps TRBD1 as D (5 bases). This CDR3 spans 13 amino acids. Per the germline V gene, CDR1 is SGHTA and CDR2 is FQGTGA. Trimming left V 4 bases short and J 6 bases short, with 12 bases between.

The chain is built from TRBV29-1 and TRBJ1-6; TRBD1 might be the D (5 bases). Germline CDR1 SQVTM, CDR2 ANQGSEA. Trimming pared 6 bases from V and 4 bases from J, leaving 13 bases between. The CDR3 loop spans 14 amino acids. The CDR3 coding sequence is TGCAGCGTCGGCGAGGGACTTTATAATTCACCCCTCCACTTT. Encoded protein: CSVGEGLYNSPLHF.

The chain has TRBV5-1 and TRBJ2-2; 7 bases align to TRBD1. The CDR3 extends over 16 amino acids. Germline lookup yields CDR1 SGHRS and CDR2 YFSETQ. V was clipped by 5 bases and J by 1 base; unmatched bases: 8. CDR3 DNA sequence: TGCGCCAGCAGGGACGGGCGGACAGGGAACACCGGGGAGCTGTTTTTT. As protein: CASRDGRTGNTGELFF.

CDR3 protein: CASSVDWRPNYEQYF. CDR3 DNA sequence: TGTGCCAGCAGCGTAGATTGGAGGCCCAACTACGAGCAGTACTTC. This chain connects TRBV9 to TRBJ2-7, with D possibly being TRBD2 (5 bases). The germline V gene encodes CDR1 SGDLS and CDR2 YYNGEE. This CDR3 has 15 residues. Trimming removed 0 bases from V and 3 bases from J, with 13 bases in between.